Each of the 9 T cell receptor beta chains below was sequenced from the same sample in a study of cytomegalovirus exposure and HLA in healthy donors (dated by TCRdb to the late 2010s). Library preparation was by the immunoSEQ multiplex PCR assay. For the multiplex PCR, a mixture combining 60 forward primers for TCR Vbeta segments and 13 reverse primers for TCR Jbeta segments was used. TCRdb re-hosts the immuneACCESS table, in-frame sequences only. Its copies lack some clones; in the studies checked, an unresolved V gene accounts for under half of them, and the cause for the rest is not known. In this sample the table shows fewer than 200,000 clones, around 84% of which occur a single time. Roughly 3.1% of the sample is held by the ten biggest clonotypes. Sequencing input: PBMCs. The receptors here all came from a man aged 40-49 years in good health and CMV-seropositive.

This rearrangement joins TRBV15 to TRBJ1-2, with 9 bases aligning to TRBD1. CDR3 length: 15 amino acids. After removal of 4 bases from V and 6 bases from J, the junction contained 9 bases not matched to a gene. Germline V gene data show CDR1 as LNHNV and CDR2 as YYDKDF (reference sequence). The CDR3 spells CATSTPPGQGNGYTF. CDR3 coding DNA: TGTGCCACCAGCACTCCCCCGGGACAGGGTAATGGCTACACCTTC.

The chain couples TRBV18 to TRBJ2-1, with 9 bases fitting TRBD2. Losses at the gene ends were 2 bases for V and 8 bases for J; bases not matched to a gene: 16. Germline V gene data show CDR1 as KGHSH and CDR2 as LQKENI. This CDR3 contains 18 residues. The DNA for the CDR3 is TGTGCCAGCTCACCAATCGCCCCTGGCGGGGCGGGGGGGGATGAGCAGTTCTTC. Translated: CASSPIAPGGAGGDEQFF.

CDR3: CASSTGVLFEQYF. CDR3 bases: TGTGCCAGTAGTACAGGGGTCCTCTTCGAGCAGTACTTC. The chain carries TRBV19 and TRBJ2-7, with TRBD1 as a possible D gene (6 bases). The CDR3 runs to 13 residues. Germline V gives CDR1 LNHDA, CDR2 SQIVND (reference sequence). Between the trimmed V and J ends, which lost 4 bases and 6 bases, there was a span of 13 bases.

Of note for this clone: This CDR3 is also generated by other DNA sequences in the sample. The chain links TRBV5-1 to TRBJ2-5; 11 nucleotides agree with TRBD2. This CDR3 is built from 14 residues. Trimming took 5 bases from V and 3 from J; bases not matched to a gene: 3. The germline gives CDR1 SGHRS, CDR2 YFSETQ. CDR3: CASRRGLAEETQYF. The CDR3 coding sequence is TGCGCCAGCAGGAGGGGACTAGCGGAAGAGACCCAGTACTTC.

V and J are TRBV29-1 and TRBJ2-5, with 8 bases lining up with TRBD1. The last part of the DNA fits TRBJ2-7 better; the J call may be wrong. Germline assignment: CDR1 SQVTM and CDR2 ANQGSEA. The CDR3 extends over 13 amino acids. CDR3 loop: CSVQDREGYEQYF. CDR3 bases: TGCAGCGTCCAGGACAGGGAAGGTTACGAGCAGTACTTC.

The chain combines TRBV5-1 with TRBJ2-7; 8 bases are a match to TRBD1. The CDR3 is 14 residues long. Germline lookup yields CDR1 SGHRS and CDR2 YFSETQ. Unmatched junction bases numbered 10, after V lost 4 bases and J lost 7 bases. The CDR3 reads CASSPTGASLEQYF. The CDR3 nucleotides read TGCGCCAGCAGCCCGACAGGGGCTTCCCTTGAGCAGTACTTC.

This chain links TRBV7-9 with TRBJ2-1; D may be TRBD1 (5 bases). CDR1 is SEHNR and CDR2 is FQNEAQ in the germline V gene (reference sequence). The length of the CDR3 is 16 residues. V lost 5 bases and J 2 bases, leaving 16 bases between the germline ends. The CDR3 loop is CASSPSKTETYNEQFF. CDR3 sequence (DNA): TGTGCCAGCAGCCCATCTAAGACAGAGACCTACAATGAGCAGTTCTTC.

There are a few counts of this clone. The V call is TRBV4-1, the J call TRBJ2-4, with TRBD2 matching over 10 bases. J gave up 9 bases and V 0 bases, and 8 bases lay outside the gene matches. Germline CDR1 MGHRA, CDR2 YSYEKL. The CDR3 runs to 16 residues. The chain's CDR3 is CASSQEAGGPFIIQYF. CDR3 DNA: TGCGCCAGCAGCCAAGAAGCGGGGGGGCCTTTTATCATTCAGTACTTC.

The chain couples TRBV9 to TRBJ2-7; D is perhaps TRBD2 (6 bases). V was shortened by 2 bases and J by 5 bases, with 20 bases between the two germline ends. Germline V gene data show CDR1 as SGDLS and CDR2 as YYNGEE. The CDR3 contains 16 residues. Written as DNA, the CDR3 is TGTGCCAGCAGCGTGACCCCTGGAGGGAACTACCACGAGCAGTACTTC. This sequence encodes CASSVTPGGNYHEQYF. The full variable domain, rest sourced from reference TRBV9 and TRBJ2-7, is DSGVTQTPKHLITATGQRVTLRCSPRSGDLSVYWYQQSLDQGLQFLIQYYNGEERAKGNILERFSAQQFPDLHSELNLSSLELGDSALYFCASSVTPGGNYHEQYFGPGTRLTVT.